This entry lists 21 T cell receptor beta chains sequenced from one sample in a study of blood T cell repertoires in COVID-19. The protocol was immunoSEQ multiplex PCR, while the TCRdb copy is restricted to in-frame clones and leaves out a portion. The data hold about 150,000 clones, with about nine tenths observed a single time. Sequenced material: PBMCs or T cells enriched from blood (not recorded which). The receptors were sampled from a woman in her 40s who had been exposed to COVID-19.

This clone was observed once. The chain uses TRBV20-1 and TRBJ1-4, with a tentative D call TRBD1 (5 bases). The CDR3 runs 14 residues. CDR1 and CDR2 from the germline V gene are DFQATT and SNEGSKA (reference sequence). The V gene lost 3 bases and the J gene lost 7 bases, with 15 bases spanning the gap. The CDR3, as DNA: TGCAGTGCTAGTAACCAGGGCCGCGGTGAAAAACTGTTTTTT. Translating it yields CSASNQGRGEKLFF.

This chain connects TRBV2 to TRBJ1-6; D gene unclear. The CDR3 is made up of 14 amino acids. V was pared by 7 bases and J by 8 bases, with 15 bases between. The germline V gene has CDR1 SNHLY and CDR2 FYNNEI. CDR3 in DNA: TGTGCCAGCATTCGAGGCAGAGTTGATTCACCCCTCCACTTT. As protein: CASIRGRVDSPLHF.

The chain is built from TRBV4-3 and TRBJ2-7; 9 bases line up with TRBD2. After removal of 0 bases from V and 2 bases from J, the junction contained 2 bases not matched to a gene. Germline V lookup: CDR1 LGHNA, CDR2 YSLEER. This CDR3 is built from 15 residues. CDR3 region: CASSQDLAGPYEQYF. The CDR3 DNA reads TGCGCCAGCAGCCAAGACCTAGCGGGGCCCTACGAGCAGTACTTC.

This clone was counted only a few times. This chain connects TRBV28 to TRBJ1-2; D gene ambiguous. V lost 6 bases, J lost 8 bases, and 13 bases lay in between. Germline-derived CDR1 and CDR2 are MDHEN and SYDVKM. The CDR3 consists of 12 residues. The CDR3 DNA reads TGTGCCAGCAGCCTCCGAGGGTACGGCTACACCTTC. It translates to CASSLRGYGYTF.

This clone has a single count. DNA of the CDR3: TGTGCCAGCCGACTGGGCACAGATACGCAGTATTTT. Translation: CASRLGTDTQYF. The chain is built from TRBV19 and TRBJ2-3; no clear D. V was cut by 9 bases and J by 1 base, with 8 bases left in between. This CDR3 has 12 residues. Germline CDR1 and CDR2: LNHDA and SQIVND (reference sequence).

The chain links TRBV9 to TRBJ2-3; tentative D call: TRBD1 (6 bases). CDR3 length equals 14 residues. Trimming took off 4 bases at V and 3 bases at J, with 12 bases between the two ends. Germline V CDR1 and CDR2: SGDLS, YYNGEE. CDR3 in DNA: TGTGCCAGCAGCCTAGCACAGGGTACAGATACGCAGTATTTT. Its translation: CASSLAQGTDTQYF.

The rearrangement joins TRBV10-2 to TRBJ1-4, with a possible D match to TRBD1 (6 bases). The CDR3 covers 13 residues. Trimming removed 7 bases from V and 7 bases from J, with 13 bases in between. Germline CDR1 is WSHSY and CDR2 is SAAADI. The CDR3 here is CASNFAGAEKLFF. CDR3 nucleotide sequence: TGCGCCAGCAACTTCGCAGGGGCTGAAAAACTGTTTTTT.

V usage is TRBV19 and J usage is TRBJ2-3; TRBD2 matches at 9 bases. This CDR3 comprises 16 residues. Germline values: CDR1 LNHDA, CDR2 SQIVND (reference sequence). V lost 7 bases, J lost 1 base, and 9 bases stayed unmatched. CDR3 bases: TGTGCCAGTATGGGCCGGCGGACTAGCGGCACAGATACGCAGTATTTT. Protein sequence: CASMGRRTSGTDTQYF.

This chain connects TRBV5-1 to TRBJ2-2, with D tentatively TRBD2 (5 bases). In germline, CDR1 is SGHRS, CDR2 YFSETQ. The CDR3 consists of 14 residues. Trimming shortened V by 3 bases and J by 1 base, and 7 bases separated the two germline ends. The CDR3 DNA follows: TGCGCCAGCAGCTCGGCGGGGAACACCGGGGAGCTGTTTTTT. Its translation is CASSSAGNTGELFF.

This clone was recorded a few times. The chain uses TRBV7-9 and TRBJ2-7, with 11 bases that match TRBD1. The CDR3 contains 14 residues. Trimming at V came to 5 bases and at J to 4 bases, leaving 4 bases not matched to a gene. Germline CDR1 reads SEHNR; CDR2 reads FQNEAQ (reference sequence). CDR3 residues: CASSPRDRGYEQYF. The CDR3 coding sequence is TGTGCCAGCAGCCCCCGGGACAGGGGGTACGAGCAGTACTTC.

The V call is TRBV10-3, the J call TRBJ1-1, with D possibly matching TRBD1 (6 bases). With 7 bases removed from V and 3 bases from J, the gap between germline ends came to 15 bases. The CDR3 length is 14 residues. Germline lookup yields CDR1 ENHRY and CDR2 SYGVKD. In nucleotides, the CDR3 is TGTGCCATCAACGCCCTCAGGGGAGACACTGAAGCTTTCTTT. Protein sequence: CAINALRGDTEAFF.

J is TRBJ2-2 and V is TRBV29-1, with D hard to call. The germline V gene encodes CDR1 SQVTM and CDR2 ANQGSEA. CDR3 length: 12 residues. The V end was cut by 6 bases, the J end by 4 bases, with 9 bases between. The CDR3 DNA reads TGCAGCGTCCACAGATTCACCGGGGAGCTGTTTTTT. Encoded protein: CSVHRFTGELFF.

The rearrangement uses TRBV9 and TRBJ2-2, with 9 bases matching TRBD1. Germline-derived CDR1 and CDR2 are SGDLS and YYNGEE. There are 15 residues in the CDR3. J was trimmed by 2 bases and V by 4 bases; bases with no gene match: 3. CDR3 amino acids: CASSRGQGNTGELFF. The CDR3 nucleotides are TGTGCCAGCAGCCGGGGACAGGGAAACACCGGGGAGCTGTTTTTT.

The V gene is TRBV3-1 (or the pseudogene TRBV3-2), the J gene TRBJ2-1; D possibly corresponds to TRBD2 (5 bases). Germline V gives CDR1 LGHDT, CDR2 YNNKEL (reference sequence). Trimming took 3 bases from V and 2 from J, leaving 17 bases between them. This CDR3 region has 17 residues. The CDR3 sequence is CASSHVKSGKAYNEQFF. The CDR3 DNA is TGTGCCAGCAGCCACGTCAAATCGGGAAAGGCCTACAATGAGCAGTTCTTC.

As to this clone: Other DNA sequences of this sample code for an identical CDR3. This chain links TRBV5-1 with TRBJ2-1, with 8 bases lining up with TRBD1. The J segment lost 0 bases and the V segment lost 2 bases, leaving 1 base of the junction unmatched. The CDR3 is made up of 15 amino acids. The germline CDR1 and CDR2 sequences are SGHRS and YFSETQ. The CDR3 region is CASSLGQGSYNEQFF. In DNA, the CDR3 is TGCGCCAGCAGCTTAGGACAGGGCTCCTACAATGAGCAGTTCTTC.

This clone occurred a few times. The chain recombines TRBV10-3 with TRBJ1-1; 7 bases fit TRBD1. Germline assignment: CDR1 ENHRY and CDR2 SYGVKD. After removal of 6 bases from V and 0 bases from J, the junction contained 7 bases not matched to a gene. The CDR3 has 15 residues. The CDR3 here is CAISELQGLNTEAFF. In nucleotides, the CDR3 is TGTGCCATCAGCGAATTACAGGGGCTGAACACTGAAGCTTTCTTT.

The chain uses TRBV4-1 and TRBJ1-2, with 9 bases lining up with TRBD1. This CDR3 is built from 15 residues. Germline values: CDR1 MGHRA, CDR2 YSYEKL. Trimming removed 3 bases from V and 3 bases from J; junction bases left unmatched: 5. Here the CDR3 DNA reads TGCGCCAGCAGCCAGCGGACAGGGGAGGACTATGGCTACACCTTC. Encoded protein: CASSQRTGEDYGYTF.

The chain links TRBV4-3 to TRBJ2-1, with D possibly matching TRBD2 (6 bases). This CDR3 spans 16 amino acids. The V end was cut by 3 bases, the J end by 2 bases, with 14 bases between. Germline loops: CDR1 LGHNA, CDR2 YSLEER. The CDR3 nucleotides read TGCGCCAGCAGCCAGCTGACTAGTCGCACCTACAATGAGCAGTTCTTC. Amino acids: CASSQLTSRTYNEQFF.

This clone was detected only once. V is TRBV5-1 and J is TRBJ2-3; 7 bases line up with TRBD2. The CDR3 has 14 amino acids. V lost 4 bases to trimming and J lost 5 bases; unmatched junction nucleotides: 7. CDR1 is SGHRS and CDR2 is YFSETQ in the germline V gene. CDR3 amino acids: CASSGGGFEDTQYF. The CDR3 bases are TGCGCCAGCAGCGGCGGGGGATTTGAAGATACGCAGTATTTT.

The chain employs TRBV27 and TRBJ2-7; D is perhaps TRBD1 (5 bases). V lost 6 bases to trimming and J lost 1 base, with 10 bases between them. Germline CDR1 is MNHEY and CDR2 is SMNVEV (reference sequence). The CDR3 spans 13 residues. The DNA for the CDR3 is TGTGCCAGCAGAGGGGCAGGTTCCTACGAGCAGTACTTC. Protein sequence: CASRGAGSYEQYF.

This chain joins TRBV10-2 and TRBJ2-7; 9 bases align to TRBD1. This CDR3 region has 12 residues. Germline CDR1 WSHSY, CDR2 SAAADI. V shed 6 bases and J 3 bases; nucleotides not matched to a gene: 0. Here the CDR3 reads CASRDRGYEQYF. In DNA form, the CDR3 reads TGCGCCAGCAGGGACAGGGGCTACGAGCAGTACTTC.